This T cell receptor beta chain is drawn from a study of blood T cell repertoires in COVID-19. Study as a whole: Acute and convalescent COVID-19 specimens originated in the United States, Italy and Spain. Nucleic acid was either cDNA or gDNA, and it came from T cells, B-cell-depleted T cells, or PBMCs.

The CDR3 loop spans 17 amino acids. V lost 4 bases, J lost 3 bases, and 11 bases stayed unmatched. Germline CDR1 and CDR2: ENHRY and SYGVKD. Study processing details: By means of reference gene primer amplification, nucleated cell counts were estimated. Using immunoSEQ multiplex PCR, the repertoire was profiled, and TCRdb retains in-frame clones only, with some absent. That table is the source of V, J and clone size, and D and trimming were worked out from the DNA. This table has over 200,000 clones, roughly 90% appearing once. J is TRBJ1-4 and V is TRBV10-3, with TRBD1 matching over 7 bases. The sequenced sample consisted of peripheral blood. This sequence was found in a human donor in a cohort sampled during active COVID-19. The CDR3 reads CAISAAGTAKPNEKLFF. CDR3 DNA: TGTGCCATCAGTGCCGCCGGGACAGCGAAACCTAATGAAAAACTGTTTTTT.